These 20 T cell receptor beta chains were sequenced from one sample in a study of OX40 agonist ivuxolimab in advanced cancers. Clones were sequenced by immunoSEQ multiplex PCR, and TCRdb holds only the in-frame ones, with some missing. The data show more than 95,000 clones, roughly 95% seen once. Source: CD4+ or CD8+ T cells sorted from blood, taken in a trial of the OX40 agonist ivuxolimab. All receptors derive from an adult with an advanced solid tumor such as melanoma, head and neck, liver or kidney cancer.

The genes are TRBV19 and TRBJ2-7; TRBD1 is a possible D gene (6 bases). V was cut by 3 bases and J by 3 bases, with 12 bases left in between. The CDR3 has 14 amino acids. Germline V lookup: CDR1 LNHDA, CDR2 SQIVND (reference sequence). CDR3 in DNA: TGTGCCAGTAGTATTCAACCACAGGGCTACGAGCAGTACTTC. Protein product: CASSIQPQGYEQYF. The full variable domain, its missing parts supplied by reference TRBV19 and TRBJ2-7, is DGGITQSPKYLFRKEGQNVTLSCEQNLNHDAMYWYRQDPGQGLRLIYYSQIVNDFQKGDIAEGYSVSREKKESFPLTVTSAQKNPTAFYLCASSIQPQGYEQYFGPGTRLTVT.

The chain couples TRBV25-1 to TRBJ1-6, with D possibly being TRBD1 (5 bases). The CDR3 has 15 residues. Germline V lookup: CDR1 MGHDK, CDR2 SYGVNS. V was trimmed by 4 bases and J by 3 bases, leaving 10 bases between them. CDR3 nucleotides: TGTGCCAGCAGTGGGTGGCAGGGCTATAATTCACCCCTCCACTTT. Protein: CASSGWQGYNSPLHF. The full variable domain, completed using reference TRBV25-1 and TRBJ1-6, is EADIYQTPRYLVIGTGKKITLECSQTMGHDKMYWYQQDPGMELHLIHYSYGVNSTEKGDLSSESTVSRIRTEHFPLTLESARPSHTSQYLCASSGWQGYNSPLHFGNGTRLTVT.

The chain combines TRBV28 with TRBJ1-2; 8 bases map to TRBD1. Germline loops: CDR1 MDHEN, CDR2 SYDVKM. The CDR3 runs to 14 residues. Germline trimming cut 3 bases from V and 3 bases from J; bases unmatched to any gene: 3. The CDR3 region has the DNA TGTGCCAGCAGTTTCCAGGGGGCTGACTATGGCTACACCTTC. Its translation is CASSFQGADYGYTF.

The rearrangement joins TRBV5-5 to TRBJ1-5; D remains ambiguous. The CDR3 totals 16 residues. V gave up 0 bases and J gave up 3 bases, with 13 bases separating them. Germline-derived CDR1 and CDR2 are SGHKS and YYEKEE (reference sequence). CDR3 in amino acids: CASSLAPTGPNQPQHF. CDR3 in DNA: TGTGCCAGCAGCTTGGCGCCCACGGGCCCCAATCAGCCCCAGCATTTT. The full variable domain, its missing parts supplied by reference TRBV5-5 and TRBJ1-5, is DAGVTQSPTHLIKTRGQQVTLRCSPISGHKSVSWYQQVLGQGPQFIFQYYEKEERGRGNFPDRFSARQFPNYSSELNVNALLLGDSALYLCASSLAPTGPNQPQHFGDGTRLSIL.

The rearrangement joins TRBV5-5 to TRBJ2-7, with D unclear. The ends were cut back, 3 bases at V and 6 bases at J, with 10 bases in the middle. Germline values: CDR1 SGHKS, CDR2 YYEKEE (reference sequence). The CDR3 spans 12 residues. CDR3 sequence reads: CASSSYIGEQYF. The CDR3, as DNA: TGTGCCAGCAGCTCATACATAGGCGAGCAGTACTTC.

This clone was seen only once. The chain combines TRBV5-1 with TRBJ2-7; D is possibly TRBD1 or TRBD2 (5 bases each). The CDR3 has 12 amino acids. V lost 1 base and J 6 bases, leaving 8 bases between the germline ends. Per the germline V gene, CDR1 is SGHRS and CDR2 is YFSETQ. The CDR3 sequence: CASSLMGVEQYF. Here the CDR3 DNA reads TGCGCCAGCAGCTTGATGGGGGTCGAGCAGTACTTC.

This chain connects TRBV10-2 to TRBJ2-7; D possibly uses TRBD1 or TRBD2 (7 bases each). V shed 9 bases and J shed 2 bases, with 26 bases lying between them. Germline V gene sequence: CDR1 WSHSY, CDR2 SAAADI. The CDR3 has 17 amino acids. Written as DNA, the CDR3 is TGCGCCAGTTTAACCCTGGGGGGGGACAGAAGACCCTACGAGCAGTACTTC. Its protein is CASLTLGGDRRPYEQYF.

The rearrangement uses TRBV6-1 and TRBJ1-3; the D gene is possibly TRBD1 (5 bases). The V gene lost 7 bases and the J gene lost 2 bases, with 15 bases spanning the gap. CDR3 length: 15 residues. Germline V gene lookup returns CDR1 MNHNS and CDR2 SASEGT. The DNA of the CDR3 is TGTGCCAGCACCGGGGGTTATTGGCCTGGAAACACCATATATTTT. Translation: CASTGGYWPGNTIYF.

The CDR3 sequence: CASSLVSGGASETQYF. The CDR3 bases are TGTGCCAGCAGCTTAGTAAGCGGGGGGGCCTCAGAGACCCAGTACTTC. The chain uses TRBV7-9 and TRBJ2-5, with 10 bases that match TRBD2. Germline V gives CDR1 SEHNR, CDR2 FQNEAQ (reference sequence). Unmatched junction bases numbered 6, after V lost 1 base and J lost 4 bases. The CDR3 is made up of 16 amino acids.

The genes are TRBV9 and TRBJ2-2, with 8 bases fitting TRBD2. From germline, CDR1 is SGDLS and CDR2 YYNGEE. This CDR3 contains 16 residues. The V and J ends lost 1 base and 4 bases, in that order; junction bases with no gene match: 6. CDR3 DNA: TGTGCCAGCAGCGTAACGGGACTAGTGAGCACCGGGGAGCTGTTTTTT. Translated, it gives CASSVTGLVSTGELFF.

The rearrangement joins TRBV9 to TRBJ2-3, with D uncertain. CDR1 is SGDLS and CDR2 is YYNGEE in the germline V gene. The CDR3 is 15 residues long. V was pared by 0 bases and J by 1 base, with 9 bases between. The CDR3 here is CASSVGDIGTDTQYF. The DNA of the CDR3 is TGTGCCAGCAGCGTAGGGGATATCGGCACAGATACGCAGTATTTT. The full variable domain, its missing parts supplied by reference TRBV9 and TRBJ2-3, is DSGVTQTPKHLITATGQRVTLRCSPRSGDLSVYWYQQSLDQGLQFLIQYYNGEERAKGNILERFSAQQFPDLHSELNLSSLELGDSALYFCASSVGDIGTDTQYFGPGTRLTVL.

CDR3 in DNA: TGCGCCAGCAGCTCCTCGGAGCACGGGGGGGAGACTGAAGCTTTCTTT. It codes for CASSSSEHGGETEAFF. The chain carries TRBV5-1 and TRBJ1-1; D might be TRBD1 (5 bases). Germline CDR1 SGHRS, CDR2 YFSETQ. The CDR3 is made up of 16 amino acids. V lost 3 bases, J lost 5 bases, and 20 bases lay in between.

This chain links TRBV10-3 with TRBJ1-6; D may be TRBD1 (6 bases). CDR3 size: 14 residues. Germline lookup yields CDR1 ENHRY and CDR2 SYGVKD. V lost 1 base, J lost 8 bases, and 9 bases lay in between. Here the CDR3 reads CAISEYREDSPLHF. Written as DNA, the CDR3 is TGTGCCATCAGTGAGTACAGGGAGGATTCACCCCTCCACTTT.

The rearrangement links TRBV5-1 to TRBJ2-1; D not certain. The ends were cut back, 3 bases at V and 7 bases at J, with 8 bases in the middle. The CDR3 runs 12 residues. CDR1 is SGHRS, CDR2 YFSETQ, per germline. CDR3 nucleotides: TGCGCCAGCAGCTCAAGAGAGAATGAGCAGTTCTTC. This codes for CASSSRENEQFF. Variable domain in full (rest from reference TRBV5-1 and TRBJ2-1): KAGVTQTPRYLIKTRGQQVTLSCSPISGHRSVSWYQQTPGQGLQFLFEYFSETQRNKGNFPGRFSGRQFSNSRSEMNVSTLELGDSALYLCASSSRENEQFFGPGTRLTVL.

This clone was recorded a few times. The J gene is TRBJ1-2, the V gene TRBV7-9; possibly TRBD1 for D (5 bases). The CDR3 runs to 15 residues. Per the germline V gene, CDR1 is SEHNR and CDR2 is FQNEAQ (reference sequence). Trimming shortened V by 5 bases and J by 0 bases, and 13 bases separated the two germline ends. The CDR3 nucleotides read TGTGCCAGCAGCGTAGAACAGGCCGCTAACTATGGCTACACCTTC. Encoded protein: CASSVEQAANYGYTF.

CDR3 DNA: TGTGCCAGCAGCTCCGACCGGGGCACAACCCTCTCGCGTCTGTACTTC. Protein: CASSSDRGTTLSRLYF. The V and J genes are TRBV5-6 and TRBJ2-7; D tentatively reads TRBD1 or TRBD2 (5 bases each). There are 16 residues in the CDR3. The germline V gene has CDR1 SGHDT and CDR2 YYEEEE. V lost 3 bases, J lost 12 bases, and 28 bases lay in between.

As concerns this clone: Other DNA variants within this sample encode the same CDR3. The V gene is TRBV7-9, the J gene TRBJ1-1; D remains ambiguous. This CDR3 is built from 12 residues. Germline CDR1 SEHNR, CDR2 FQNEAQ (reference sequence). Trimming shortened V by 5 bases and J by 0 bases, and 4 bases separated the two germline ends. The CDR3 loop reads CASSLVNTEAFF. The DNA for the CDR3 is TGTGCCAGCAGCCTCGTGAACACTGAAGCTTTCTTT.

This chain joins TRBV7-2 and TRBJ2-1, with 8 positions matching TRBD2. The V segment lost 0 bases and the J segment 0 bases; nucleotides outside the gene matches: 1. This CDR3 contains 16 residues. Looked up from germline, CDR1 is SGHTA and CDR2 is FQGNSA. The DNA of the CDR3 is TGTGCCAGCAGCTTAGCTAGCGGGAACTCCTACAATGAGCAGTTCTTC. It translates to CASSLASGNSYNEQFF.

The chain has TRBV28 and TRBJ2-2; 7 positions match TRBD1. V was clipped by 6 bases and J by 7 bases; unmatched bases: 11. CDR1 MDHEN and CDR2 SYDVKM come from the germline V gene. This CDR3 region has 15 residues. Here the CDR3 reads CASSPQDRFGGELFF. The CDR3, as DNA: TGTGCCAGCAGCCCTCAGGACAGGTTTGGCGGGGAGCTGTTTTTT.

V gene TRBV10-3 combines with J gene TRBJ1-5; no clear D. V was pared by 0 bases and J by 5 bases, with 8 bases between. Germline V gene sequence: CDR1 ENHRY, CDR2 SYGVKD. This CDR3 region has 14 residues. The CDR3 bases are TGTGCCATCAGTGAGTCGGGCAGCTATCAGCCCCAGCATTTT. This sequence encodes CAISESGSYQPQHF.